The following is a T cell receptor beta chain sequence with its context. The antigen is not known. TCRdb re-called the multiplex PCR reads through MiXCR, storing one row per CDR3 protein. The sample has fewer than 200,000 distinct CDR3 sequences, around a third seen once. The data originate from a study of breast tumors, draining lymph nodes, adjacent tissues. Whole-study findings and limits: The data were judged consistent with most tumor T cells coming from lymph node and expanding in tumor. Tumor TCR diversity was below lymph nodes but above nontumor tissue. Luminal-like breast cancer showed significantly greater tumor-nontumor repertoire similarity than basal-like breast cancer did. Tumor T cell lymph node origin was a supported hypothesis, not proven.

Breast cancer patients provided tissue from their axillary draining lymph nodes. The TCR was taken from a female donor with breast cancer. Some clones in this sample may be carry-over from other donors' samples. Material for sequencing was axillary lymph node tissue.

The CDR3 protein is CSAARLAGGYNEQGATKTQYF. CDR3 nucleotides: TGCAGTGCTGCCCGACTAGCGGGAGGGTACAATGAGCAGGGGGCAACAAAGACCCAGTACTTC. V is TRBV20-1 and J is TRBJ2-5, with 14 positions matching TRBD2. This CDR3 is built from 21 residues. The trim removed 5 bases at V and 6 bases at J, leaving 26 bases unmatched. The germline V gene has CDR1 DFQATT and CDR2 SNEGSKA (reference sequence).